The rows below give T cell receptor beta chains drawn from one sample of a study of identifying expanded T cells in peripheral blood. The assay was immunoSEQ multiplex PCR, and TCRdb's table has in-frame clones only and misses some. The top ten hold around an eighth of the sample, which has about 97,000 clones, approximately 88% seen once. The sequenced sample was blood. These TCRs come from a person between 18 and 70 years old in good health. The CDR3 runs from the conserved cysteine through the conserved F or W. D genes are given only for firm matches. The size of a clone is reported for some rows only, either as once, few or many, or as a class for expanded clones.

clone_size: NA; j_call: TRBJ2-2; d_call: TRBD1; v_call: TRBV7-7; cdr3_nt: TGTGCCAGCAGCGAAGGACAGGGGACCGGGGAGCTGTTTTTT; cdr3_aa: CASSEGQGTGELFF
clone_size: NA; j_call: TRBJ2-5; d_call: NA; v_call: TRBV18; cdr3_nt: TGTGCCAGCTCACCAACTCGGACTCAAGAGACCCAGTACTTC; cdr3_aa: CASSPTRTQETQYF
clone_size: NA; j_call: TRBJ2-7; d_call: NA; v_call: TRBV14; cdr3_nt: TGTGCCAGCAGCCGTCTCGGTATCTACGAGCAGTACTTC; cdr3_aa: CASSRLGIYEQYF
clone_size: once; j_call: TRBJ1-2; d_call: NA; v_call: TRBV6-1; cdr3_nt: TGTGCCAGCAGTGAAAGGGCAGGCCATGGCTACACCTTC; cdr3_aa: CASSERAGHGYTF
clone_size: NA; j_call: TRBJ1-2; d_call: TRBD1; v_call: TRBV18; cdr3_nt: TGTGCCAGCTCACCACCTAACAGGGGGCTGGATGGCTACACCTTC; cdr3_aa: CASSPPNRGLDGYTF
clone_size: once; j_call: TRBJ2-7; d_call: NA; v_call: TRBV30; cdr3_nt: TGTGCCTGGACGGAGAAACCCTACGAGCAGTACTTC; cdr3_aa: CAWTEKPYEQYF
clone_size: NA; j_call: TRBJ1-5; d_call: NA; v_call: TRBV10-3; cdr3_nt: TGTGCCATCCAACCCGGGACCAATCAGCCCCAGCATTTT; cdr3_aa: CAIQPGTNQPQHF
clone_size: once; j_call: TRBJ2-5; d_call: NA; v_call: TRBV28; cdr3_nt: TGTGCCAGCACCGCGACAGGAGGTACGGAGACCCAGTACTTC; cdr3_aa: CASTATGGTETQYF
clone_size: NA; j_call: TRBJ2-7; d_call: TRBD1; v_call: TRBV14; cdr3_nt: TGTGCCAGCAGCCAAAAACAGGGGCTAAGGTGGTACGAGCAGTACTTC; cdr3_aa: CASSQKQGLRWYEQYF
clone_size: once; j_call: TRBJ2-2; d_call: NA; v_call: TRBV25-1; cdr3_nt: TGTGCCAGCAGTGACACTACCGGTTCGAACACCGGGGAGCTGTTTTTT; cdr3_aa: CASSDTTGSNTGELFF
clone_size: NA; j_call: TRBJ2-2; d_call: NA; v_call: TRBV2; cdr3_nt: TGTGCCAGCAGGCCCACGAACACCGGGGAGCTGTTTTTT; cdr3_aa: CASRPTNTGELFF
clone_size: NA; j_call: TRBJ2-7; d_call: NA; v_call: TRBV6-1; cdr3_nt: TGTGCCAGCAGCGGTAGGAACGGAGATTACGAGCAGTACTTC; cdr3_aa: CASSGRNGDYEQYF